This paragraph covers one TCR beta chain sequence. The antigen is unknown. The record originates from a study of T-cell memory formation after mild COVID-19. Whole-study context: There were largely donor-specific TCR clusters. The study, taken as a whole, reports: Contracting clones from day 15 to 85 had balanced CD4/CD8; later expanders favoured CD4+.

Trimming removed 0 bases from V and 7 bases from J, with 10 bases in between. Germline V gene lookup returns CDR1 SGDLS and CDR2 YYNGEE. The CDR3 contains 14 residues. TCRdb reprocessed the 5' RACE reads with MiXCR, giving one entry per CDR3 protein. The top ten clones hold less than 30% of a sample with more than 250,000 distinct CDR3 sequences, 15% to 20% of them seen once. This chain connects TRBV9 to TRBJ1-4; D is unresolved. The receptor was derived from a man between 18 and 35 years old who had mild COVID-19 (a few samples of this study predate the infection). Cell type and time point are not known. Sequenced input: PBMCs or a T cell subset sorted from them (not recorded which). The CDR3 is CASSVAPSGEKLFF. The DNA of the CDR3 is TGTGCCAGCAGCGTAGCCCCCTCGGGTGAAAAACTGTTTTTT. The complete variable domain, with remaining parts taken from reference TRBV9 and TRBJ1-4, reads DSGVTQTPKHLITATGQRVTLRCSPRSGDLSVYWYQQSLDQGLQFLIQYYNGEERAKGNILERFSAQQFPDLHSELNLSSLELGDSALYFCASSVAPSGEKLFFGSGTQLSVL.